These 10 T cell receptor beta chains came from one sample sequenced in a study of control samples from healthy donors and cancer patients. Profiling relied on immunoSEQ multiplex PCR, and the TCRdb table lists in-frame clones only, not all of them. Altogether 180,000 or so clones are present, just under 95% being singletons, with the ten largest covering over 3.5%. The sequenced sample consisted of blood. These receptor sequences come from a woman aged 55 to 70 in good health.

V usage is TRBV6-2 or TRBV6-3 and J usage is TRBJ2-7; D is ambiguous. Germline values: CDR1 MNHEY, CDR2 SVGEGT. The CDR3 runs 13 residues. V was cut by 5 bases and J by 3 bases, with 11 bases left in between. In DNA, the CDR3 is TGTGCCAGCAGTCCGGACGGAGACTACGAGCAGTACTTC. It yields the protein CASSPDGDYEQYF.

The V and J genes are TRBV9 and TRBJ1-1, with 10 bases lining up with TRBD1. Trimming took 4 bases from V and 3 from J; bases not matched to a gene: 9. CDR1 is SGDLS and CDR2 is YYNGEE in the germline V gene. This CDR3 is built from 16 residues. DNA for the CDR3: TGTGCCAGCAGCTTCGGACAGGGGGTGCGGGACACTGAAGCTTTCTTT. Translating gives CASSFGQGVRDTEAFF.

V gene TRBV29-1 combines with J gene TRBJ1-2; TRBD1 might be the D (6 bases). Looked up from germline, CDR1 is SQVTM and CDR2 is ANQGSEA. CDR3 length: 12 residues. The ends were cut back, 7 bases at V and 8 bases at J, with 17 bases in the middle. In DNA form, the CDR3 reads TGCAGCGCCGGGGGGTACAGGGACGGCTACACCTTC. Its protein product is CSAGGYRDGYTF.

This chain connects TRBV2 to TRBJ2-3, with 10 bases that match TRBD2. The CDR3 loop spans 16 amino acids. Looked up from germline, CDR1 is SNHLY and CDR2 is FYNNEI. V shed 2 bases, J shed 6 bases, and the junction held 8 bases outside the gene matches. CDR3 DNA: TGTGCCAGCAGTGAACTAGCGGGGGCCCTAAGCGATACGCAGTATTTT. It yields the protein CASSELAGALSDTQYF.

The gene calls are TRBV6-6 and TRBJ1-2; TRBD1 matches at 9 bases. The CDR3 sequence is 15 residues long. CDR1 is MNHNY, CDR2 SVGAGI, per germline (reference sequence). Trimming removed 6 bases from V and 2 bases from J; junction bases left unmatched: 7. The CDR3: CASSVGQGKNYGYTF. CDR3 sequence (DNA): TGTGCCAGCAGCGTAGGACAGGGGAAAAACTATGGCTACACCTTC.

This chain uses TRBV5-1 with TRBJ2-3; 7 nucleotides agree with TRBD2. V dropped 0 bases and J dropped 3; count of bases not matched to a gene: 4. This CDR3 has 15 residues. CDR1 SGHRS and CDR2 YFSETQ come from the germline V gene. CDR3 coding DNA: TGCGCCAGCAGCTTGGGGGTACTAGCGACAGATACGCAGTATTTT. This encodes CASSLGVLATDTQYF.

V and J are TRBV2 and TRBJ2-5; D might be TRBD1 (5 bases). Germline CDR1 is SNHLY and CDR2 is FYNNEI. The ends were cut back, 3 bases at V and 5 bases at J, with 10 bases in the middle. This CDR3 has 13 residues. The CDR3 sequence is CASSDRPGETQYF. The CDR3 nucleotides read TGTGCCAGCAGTGATAGGCCAGGGGAGACCCAGTACTTC.

As regards this clone: A read error may produce the germline difference seen at one junction end. V and J are TRBV7-3 and TRBJ1-1, with a weak D call TRBD1 (5 bases). Germline V gives CDR1 SGHTA, CDR2 FQGTGA. This CDR3 region has 15 residues. Here the CDR3 reads CASSLTMTVNTEAFF. Written as DNA, the CDR3 is TGTGCCAGCAGCCTAACCATGACAGTTAACACTGAAGCTTTCTTT.

The chain has TRBV7-2 and TRBJ1-3; 9 bases match TRBD1. The CDR3 loop spans 14 amino acids. The V and J ends lost 11 bases and 2 bases, in that order; junction bases with no gene match: 7. The V gene's germline CDR1 is SGHTA and CDR2 FQGNSA. CDR3 region: CASGRDRAGNTIYF. The DNA of the CDR3 is TGTGCCTCAGGACGGGACAGGGCTGGAAACACCATATATTTT.

The chain is built from TRBV25-1 and TRBJ2-3; D is ambiguous. This CDR3 contains 13 residues. Trimming removed 6 bases from V and 0 bases from J, with 7 bases in between. Germline lookup yields CDR1 MGHDK and CDR2 SYGVNS. In nucleotides, the CDR3 is TGTGCCAGCAGCGAAATAAGCACAGATACGCAGTATTTT. Translation gives CASSEISTDTQYF.